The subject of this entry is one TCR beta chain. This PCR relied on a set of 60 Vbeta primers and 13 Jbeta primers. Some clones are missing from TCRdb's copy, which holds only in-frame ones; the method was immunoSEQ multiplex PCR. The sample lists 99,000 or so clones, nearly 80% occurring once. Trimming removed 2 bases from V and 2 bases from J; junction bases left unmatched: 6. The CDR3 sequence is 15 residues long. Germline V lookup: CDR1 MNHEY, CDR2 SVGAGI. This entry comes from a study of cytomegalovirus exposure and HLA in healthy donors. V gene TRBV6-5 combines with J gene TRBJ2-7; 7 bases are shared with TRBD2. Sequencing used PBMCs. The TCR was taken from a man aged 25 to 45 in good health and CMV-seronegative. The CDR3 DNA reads TGTGCCAGCAGTTACGGGGGGGAGGGCACCTACGAGCAGTACTTC. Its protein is CASSYGGEGTYEQYF.